The entry that follows covers one T cell receptor (beta chain) sequence. The antigen this receptor binds is unknown. Nothing much larger sits one base from this clone, and base qualities are not available. The cohort consisted of 650 to 700 healthy bone marrow donors. At the time of sampling, all cohort members were nominally healthy, though unrecorded immune exposures were likely present. The donor tested CMV seropositive and was one of the 289 seropositive cohort members. A peripheral blood sample was collected from each donor, and TCR beta sequencing was performed on peripheral blood mononuclear cells. The Qiagen DNeasy Blood Extraction Kit was used to extract genomic DNA from the blood cell samples. Trimming takes 5 bases off V and 4 bases off J; junction bases not matched to a gene: 10. Spanning cysteine to phenylalanine, the CDR3 consists of 15 amino acids. The only DNA kept is the CDR3, 45 bases in frame from the first base. CDR1 is given as SGHTA and CDR2 as FQGNSA, both from the germline V gene.

The receptor library was made with the immunoSEQ multiplex PCR assay. For the multiplex PCR, a mixture combining 60 forward primers for TCR Vbeta segments and 13 reverse primers for TCR Jbeta segments was used. Amplification of the CDR3 region of rearranged TCR beta genes was performed with a multiplex PCR assay on genomic DNA. The amplified TCR beta libraries were sequenced on the Illumina HiSeq System as 87-base-pair reads. The paper's processing steps were these. In a later analysis, some 80 million unique TCR beta chains were counted across the approximately 640 repertoires, and around 11 million of these chains were shared by at least two donors. A nearest-neighbor algorithm error-corrected the raw reads and collapsed the reads into unique sequences, merging closely related sequences to remove PCR and sequencing errors. CDR3 sequences were aligned to IMGT reference sequences to assign V, D and J gene segments. For a sequence to be retained, a match of at least six nucleotides was required to both a V gene segment and a J gene segment. Rearrangements were called productive when the CDR3 lacked stop codons and stayed in frame with V and J; all others were non-productive. CDR3 was defined according to IMGT convention as the region running from the second conserved V-encoded cysteine to the conserved J-encoded phenylalanine. The earlier analysis of about 570 of the donors excluded any sequence lacking an unambiguous match to a single V gene segment. An earlier analysis of a few hundred of the donors classified V segments as functional when productive rearrangements were above 56.7% and as segregating when the standard deviation between donors was above 5%. To diagnose cytomegalovirus status from the catalog of TCR beta chain sequences, a statistical classification framework was built. V and J gene assignment, in a later analysis, came from comparing TCR nucleotide sequences with IMGT/GENE-DB human TR gene sequences. A later analysis assigned CDR3 sequences and most-parsimonious VDJ recombination scenarios with the TCRdist pipeline. In a later analysis, every TCR beta chain was defined by the combination of its CDR3 amino acid sequence and its V-gene family, and reads without a unique V-gene family were dropped. To address suspected cross-contamination and a sequencing artifact, a later analysis removed a few hundred highly shared, low-generation-probability nucleotide sequences. A later analysis calculated a clonal expansion index for each public chain from normalized within-repertoire ranks of inferred template counts. In a later analysis, generation probabilities were computed with a VDJ recombination model fitted to out-of-frame rearrangements, and the resulting probabilities were checked against IGoR. A later analysis scored TCR-TCR, TCR-HLA and TCR-CMV co-occurrence with hypergeometric tests, applying a repertoire-size bias correction to TCR pairs. To estimate false discovery rates, a later analysis permuted the HLA or CMV assignments 20 times. A later analysis grouped co-occurring TCRs with DBSCAN, adding TCRdist sequence similarity when clustering within HLA-allele-positive subsets. Co-occurrence clustering excluded repertoires with fewer than 30,000 or more than 120,000 public chains, plus five with anomalous nucleotide sharing. TCRdb holds this immuneACCESS table with in-frame rearrangements only. Some clones are missing; in checked studies, unresolved V genes explain under half, and the rest has no known cause. For V, J and clone size, that table is used; D and trimming come from the DNA. Here the sample has 30,000 to 45,000 clones; 86% occur a single time. Of the sample, about an eighth falls within the top ten clones.

The data originate from a study of cytomegalovirus exposure and HLA in healthy donors (dated by TCRdb to the late 2010s). In the study overall: An earlier analysis of approximately 590 of the donors reported more than 250 Gb of sequence data and around 110 million unique TCR beta sequences from 150 million to 200 million T cells. The number of typed donors differed by locus: about 620-640 for A, B, C, DRB1 and DQB1; approximately 540 for DQA1; roughly 600 for DPA1; and around 450 for DPB1. The aim of the study was to test whether cataloging public T cell receptors could identify signatures of past pathogen exposure. In an earlier analysis of roughly 540 of the donors, high-throughput TCR beta sequencing was used to judge whether each TCR beta V gene segment behaved as functional or pseudogenic. High-throughput TCR immunosequencing, statistical association of individual TCRs with disease status, and machine learning were combined to predict cytomegalovirus infection status. Among the approximately 430 genotyped donors, around 81% belonged to the genetic ancestry cluster associated with self-reported Caucasian donors. Four to six DR-DQ haplotypes were handled as single units for association and clustering because linkage in the cohort was strong. Across 398 genotyped donors of the cohort, an average of about 240,000 unique TCR beta nucleotide sequences per donor were sequenced, and 15% to 20% of those sequences were non-productive. A later genetic analysis took genome-wide SNP genotypes for about 55% of the roughly 700 donors and used that subset as a discovery cohort. Every discovery cohort repertoire had been produced on one sequencing platform. Rather than drawing on any new phenotypic data, the later analysis identified candidate immune exposures from TCR beta sequences and the way those sequences occurred across donors. Using immunosequencing, the study profiled T cell repertoires from 550 to 750 subjects and related those repertoires to cytomegalovirus serostatus. HLA typing included class I and class II loci at four-digit resolution. An early release that covered about 600 HLA-typed donors contained approximately 320 gigabases of sequencing data and tens of millions of unique TCR sequences. In a later analysis, previously published TCR beta repertoires from fewer than 750 donors were re-analyzed and high-resolution HLA genotyping was added so that TCR occurrence patterns could be studied. In addition to the first cohort of approximately 670 subjects, a separate validation cohort of 130 or so different subjects was used. Donor age, sex, ethnicity and CMV serostatus were compiled together with the repertoire data.

What the study reported, not specific to this receptor: In an earlier analysis of approximately 590 of the donors, most TCR beta V segments appeared in productive rearrangements about 87% or about 30% of the time, broadly matching IMGT annotations. A later analysis reported that several top co-occurrence clusters appeared linked to parvovirus B19, influenza, CMV and Epstein-Barr virus. A few of the identified cytomegalovirus-associated TCR beta chains were confirmed in vitro to be specific for cytomegalovirus antigens. Compared with the approximately 670-donor mean, donors in an Asian-associated ancestry cluster had fewer N-insertions in productive TCRs, according to a later genetic analysis. It was suggested by the authors that the approach could potentially be generalized to other disease states and immunological phenotypes. A later genetic analysis associated a missense DCLRE1C variant with V-gene and J-gene trimming of TCR beta chains, and an independent cohort replicated the association. A later analysis found that TCR association rates varied across HLA loci, with DRB1 alleles showing the most associated TCRs and HLA-C alleles the fewest. A total of about 180 TCR beta chains were listed by the study as associated with cytomegalovirus. Correlated functional status among segregating V segments might be attributable to linkage disequilibrium, but an unknown experimental factor could not be ruled out. A group of highly shared sequence variants was considered likely to be a technical artifact of the sequencing pipeline. The classifier was reported to diagnose cytomegalovirus status with high specificity and sensitivity in both the original and validation cohorts. CMV serostatus was the only immune exposure information available for the cohort. Because the 87-base-pair reads could not distinguish some IMGT-functional V segments, including TRBV6-2 and TRBV6-3, those segments were excluded. The presence/absence analyses assumed that sequencing depth was roughly uniform across donors, and that assumption may not be true. Because counts were too low, seventeen rarely observed V segments, including chromosome 9 orphons, were left out of the earlier analysis of over 550 of the donors. In a later analysis, most CMV-associated TCR beta chains were found to appear HLA-restricted, with HLA associations seemingly driven largely by CMV exposure. The cohort was sequenced for TCR beta chains only, and without alpha or paired-chain data the features that could be detected were limited. A further reported finding was that TCR beta sequences accurately predicted the HLA-A and HLA-B alleles for most subjects in the first cohort. At a false discovery rate of 0.05, a later analysis linked about 16,000 TCR beta sequences to specific HLA alleles. Across donors, most TCR sequences were observed very rarely, whereas some public TCRs were present in many individuals. In a later analysis, HLA-associated TCR beta chains were found to be more clonally expanded and to have lower generation probabilities than equally common non-associated chains. When HLA alleles, especially DR and DQ, strongly co-occurred, attributing TCR associations to individual alleles was difficult. HLA typing was unavailable for some donors at each locus, so association tests used only the typed subset.

Sequencing input: PBMCs. The sequence is built from TRBV7-2 and TRBJ2-7; 8 of the junction bases match TRBD2. The origin of this receptor is a woman between 40 and 50 years old in good health and CMV-seropositive. The bases read TGTGCCAGCAGCCCCCCTGGGCGGGGGGAGTACGAGCAGTACTTC. It is translated as CASSPPGRGEYEQYF.